This note documents a single T cell receptor beta chain sequence. Its matching antigen is unknown. TCR beta cDNA was made by 5'RACE template switching with UMIs. TCRdb reprocessed the 5' RACE reads; each CDR3 protein has one entry and no DNA is given. Seen in this sample are fewer than 550,000 distinct CDR3 sequences; the ten most common clones hold over 1.1%. This sample is drawn from a study of T cells expressing NK-cell markers. Study-wide background: Sorted CD3+CD56+NKG2C+, CD3+CD56+NKG2C- and CD3+CD56-NKG2C+ T cells supplied TCR beta repertoires. HCMV seropositivity marked most of the eight sequenced donors; one was seronegative. General observations from the study: NKG2C+ dominant clonotype frequencies in more than 5 donors were about 1.0-7.5% of CD8+ T cells.

CDR3 size: 16 residues. V and J are TRBV12-3 or TRBV12-4 and TRBJ2-1; TCRdb reports TRBD2, a call that lacks DNA to check it against. Sequencing used blood T cells: a sorted CD56 or NKG2C T cell subset, CD4+ or CD8+ T cells, or bulk PBMC T cells (not recorded which). This sequence was found in a woman in her forties or fifties in good health. The CDR3: CASSLSLAGGPGEQFF.